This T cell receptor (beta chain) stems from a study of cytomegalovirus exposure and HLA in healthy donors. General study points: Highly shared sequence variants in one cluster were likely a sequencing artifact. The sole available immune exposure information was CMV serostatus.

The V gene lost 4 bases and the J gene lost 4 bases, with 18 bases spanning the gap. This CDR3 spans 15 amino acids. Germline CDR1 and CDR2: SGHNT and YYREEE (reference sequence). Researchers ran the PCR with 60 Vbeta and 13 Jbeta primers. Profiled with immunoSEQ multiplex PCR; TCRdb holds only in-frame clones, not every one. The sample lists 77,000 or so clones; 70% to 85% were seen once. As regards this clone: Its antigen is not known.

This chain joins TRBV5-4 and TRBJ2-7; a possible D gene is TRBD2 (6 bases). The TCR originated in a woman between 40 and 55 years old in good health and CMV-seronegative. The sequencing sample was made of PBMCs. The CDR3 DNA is TGTGCCAGCAGCCCTTACCCCGGGAGTGGATACGAGCAGTACTTC. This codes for CASSPYPGSGYEQYF.